The present T cell receptor beta chain was sequenced within a study of control samples from healthy donors and cancer patients. Using immunoSEQ multiplex PCR, the repertoire was profiled, and TCRdb retains in-frame clones only, with some absent. The table shows 60,000 to 85,000 clones, with around 94% occurring only once. V trimming: 1 base; J trimming: 2 bases; junction bases outside the gene matches: 4. The CDR3 is 16 amino acids. CDR1 is KGHSH, CDR2 LQKENI, per germline. The J gene is TRBJ2-5, the V gene TRBV18; 10 nucleotides match TRBD2. The sequence came from a woman aged 60-70 years in good health. Sequences were obtained from blood. The CDR3 loop is CASSPRTSGTQETQYF. The CDR3, as DNA: TGTGCCAGCTCACCACGGACTAGCGGAACTCAAGAGACCCAGTACTTC. Full variable domain (outside the CDR3, taken from reference TRBV18 and TRBJ2-5): NAGVMQNPRHLVRRRGQEARLRCSPMKGHSHVYWYRQLPEEGLKFMVYLQKENIIDESGMPKERFSAEFPKEGPSILRIQQVVRGDSAAYFCASSPRTSGTQETQYFGPGTRLLVL.